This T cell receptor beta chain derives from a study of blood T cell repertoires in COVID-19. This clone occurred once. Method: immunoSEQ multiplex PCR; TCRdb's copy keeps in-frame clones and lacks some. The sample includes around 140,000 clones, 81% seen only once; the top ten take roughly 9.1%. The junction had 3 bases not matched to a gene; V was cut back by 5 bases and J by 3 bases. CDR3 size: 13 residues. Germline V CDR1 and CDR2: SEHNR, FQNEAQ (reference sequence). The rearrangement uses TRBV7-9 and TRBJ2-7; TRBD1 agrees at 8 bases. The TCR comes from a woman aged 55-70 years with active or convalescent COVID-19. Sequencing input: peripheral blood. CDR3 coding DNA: TGTGCCAGCAGCACCGGGACAGGCTACGAGCAGTACTTC. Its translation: CASSTGTGYEQYF.